The entry below describes one TCR beta chain. Its specificity is unknown. V was clipped by 6 bases and J by 1 base, with 15 bases between them. The germline V gene encodes CDR1 MNHEY and CDR2 SMNVEV (reference sequence). The CDR3 has 15 residues. This record comes from a study of siplizumab effects on memory and regulatory T cells. Study-level findings and limits: The alloresponse seemed to draw substantially on naive T cells, which appeared more diverse than memory cells. Naive versus memory phenotype went unassigned for roughly 80-96% of proliferating CD4+ or CD8+ clones.

Approximately 100,000 TCR templates underwent assay in each sample. Produced via immunoSEQ multiplex PCR; TCRdb's table is partial and in-frame only. The table lists over 80,000 clones, around 94% of them singletons. V usage is TRBV27 and J usage is TRBJ1-2, with D possibly matching TRBD1 (5 bases). The origin of this receptor is a human donor in good health. The sequenced sample consisted of non-Treg CD4+ T cells sorted from blood. The CDR3, as DNA: TGTGCCAGCAGACCCCGGGGCTCTTATAACTATGGCTACACCTTC. As protein: CASRPRGSYNYGYTF.